The clone carrying this T cell receptor (beta chain) showed up just a few times. What it binds is not known. This CDR3 is 12 amino acids long. Germline loops: CDR1 MDHEN, CDR2 SYDVKM. V lost 6 bases, J lost 3 bases, and 8 bases lay in between. The data are from a study of spatial heterogeneity in lung cancer. On the study more broadly: When available, follow-up PBMC samples taken a median of roughly 2 years after resection were sequenced. Study-wide results and caveats: Follow-up blood showed ubiquitous expanded tumor TCRs less than blood at resection did.

Time point meaning: blood at routine non-recurrence follow-up after resection. From tumor, nontumor lung or frozen PBMC, whole RNA was taken unsorted for sequencing. Every molecule of TCR cDNA had its own unique molecular identifier. TCRdb redid the calling of the 5' RACE reads with MiXCR, one entry per CDR3 protein. The sample yields under 150,000 distinct CDR3 sequences, approximately 12% seen once. The source is a male donor with early-stage non-small cell lung cancer. The source was PBMCs, collected at follow-up. The V call is TRBV28, the J call TRBJ1-1, with D hard to call. CDR3 sequence (DNA): TGTGCCAGCAGGCAGGTGGACACTGAAGCTTTCTTT. Translation: CASRQVDTEAFF.